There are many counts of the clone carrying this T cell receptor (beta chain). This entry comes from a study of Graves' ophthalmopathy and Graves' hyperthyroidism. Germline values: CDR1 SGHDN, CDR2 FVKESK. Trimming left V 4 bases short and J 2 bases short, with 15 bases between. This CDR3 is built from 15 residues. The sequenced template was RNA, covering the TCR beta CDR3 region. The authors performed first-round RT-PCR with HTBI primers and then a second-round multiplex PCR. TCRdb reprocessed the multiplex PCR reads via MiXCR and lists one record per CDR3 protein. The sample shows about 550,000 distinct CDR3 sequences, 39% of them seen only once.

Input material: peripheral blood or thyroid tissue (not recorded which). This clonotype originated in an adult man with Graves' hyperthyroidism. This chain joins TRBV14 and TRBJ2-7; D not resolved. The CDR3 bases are TGTGCCAGCAGCCCCCCGGGCAGCGTCGCCTACGAGCAGTACTTC. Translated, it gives CASSPPGSVAYEQYF.